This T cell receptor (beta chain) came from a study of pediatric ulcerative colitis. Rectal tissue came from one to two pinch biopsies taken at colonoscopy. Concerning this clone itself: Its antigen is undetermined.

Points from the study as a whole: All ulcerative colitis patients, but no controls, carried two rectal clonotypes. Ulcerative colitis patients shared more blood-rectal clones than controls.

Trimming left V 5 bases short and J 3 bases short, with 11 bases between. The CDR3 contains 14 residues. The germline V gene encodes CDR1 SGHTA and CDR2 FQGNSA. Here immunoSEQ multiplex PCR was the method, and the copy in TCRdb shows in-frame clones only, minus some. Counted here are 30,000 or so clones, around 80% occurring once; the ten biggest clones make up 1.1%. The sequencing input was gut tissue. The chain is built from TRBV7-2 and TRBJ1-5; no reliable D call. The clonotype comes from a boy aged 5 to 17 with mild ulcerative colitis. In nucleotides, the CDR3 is TGTGCCAGCAGCCGGACTTCGGCCAATCAGCCCCAGCATTTT. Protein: CASSRTSANQPQHF. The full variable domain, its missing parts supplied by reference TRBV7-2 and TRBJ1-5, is GAGVSQSPSNKVTEKGKDVELRCDPISGHTALYWYRQSLGQGLEFLIYFQGNSAPDKSGLPSDRFSAERTGGSVSTLTIQRTQQEDSAVYLCASSRTSANQPQHFGDGTRLSIL.